These 7 T cell receptor beta chains share one sample of origin, sequenced in a study of blood T cell repertoires in COVID-19. The protocol was immunoSEQ multiplex PCR, while the TCRdb copy is restricted to in-frame clones and leaves out a portion. Of roughly 80,000 clones listed, 80% to 90% were seen once; the top ten hold 4.5% to 7%. Sample: peripheral blood. The receptors stem from a middle-aged man with active COVID-19.

This rearrangement joins TRBV6-2 or TRBV6-3 to TRBJ2-3; 9 nucleotides match TRBD2. Germline CDR1 MNHEY, CDR2 SVGEGT. V lost 5 bases to trimming and J lost 4 bases; unmatched junction nucleotides: 13. There are 17 residues in the CDR3. CDR3 region: CASSGLVFAGGADTQYF. The CDR3 coding sequence is TGTGCCAGCAGTGGCCTTGTTTTCGCGGGGGGGGCAGATACGCAGTATTTT.

The rearrangement joins TRBV27 to TRBJ2-7; 11 bases agree with TRBD1. The ends lost 5 bases at V and 6 bases at J; junction bases unmatched: 12. Germline CDR1 and CDR2: MNHEY and SMNVEV (reference sequence). This CDR3 has 16 residues. The CDR3 protein is CASSQAGQGVSVEQYF. The DNA of the CDR3 is TGTGCCAGCAGTCAGGCGGGACAGGGGGTTTCGGTCGAGCAGTACTTC.

The chain joins TRBV19 to TRBJ1-1, with D unresolved. CDR3 length: 14 amino acids. Germline loops: CDR1 LNHDA, CDR2 SQIVND (reference sequence). Between the trimmed V and J ends, which lost 9 bases and 7 bases, there was a span of 21 bases. CDR3 sequence: CASPSREGRDEAFF. The CDR3 DNA reads as TGTGCCAGCCCCTCACGGGAAGGACGTGATGAAGCTTTCTTT.

The V and J genes are TRBV15 and TRBJ2-7; perhaps TRBD1 as D (5 bases). Trimming took off 0 bases at V and 0 bases at J, with 12 bases between the two ends. The CDR3 has 16 amino acids. Per germline, CDR1 LNHNV and CDR2 YYDKDF (reference sequence). The CDR3 region is CATSREGPVHSYEQYF. CDR3 DNA sequence: TGTGCCACCAGCAGAGAGGGGCCGGTTCACTCCTACGAGCAGTACTTC.

This chain uses TRBV5-1 with TRBJ2-3; 10 nucleotides align to TRBD1. V lost 4 bases and J lost 3; bases outside the gene matches: 8. Germline V gene sequence: CDR1 SGHRS, CDR2 YFSETQ. The CDR3 has 16 amino acids. The DNA for the CDR3 is TGCGCCAGCAGCCGACAGGGGGCGGTTTGGACAGATACGCAGTATTTT. Residues: CASSRQGAVWTDTQYF.

The chain joins TRBV24-1 to TRBJ2-7; tentative D call: TRBD2 (6 bases). The CDR3 is 14 amino acids. CDR1 and CDR2 from the germline V gene are KGHDR and SFDVKD. V dropped 5 bases and J dropped 1 base, with 11 bases sitting between them. In DNA form, the CDR3 reads TGTGCCACCAGTGGGGACTCGCTATCCTACGAGCAGTACTTC. Its protein product is CATSGDSLSYEQYF.

The J gene is TRBJ1-3, the V gene TRBV5-1; tentative D call: TRBD1 (6 bases). The V gene lost 4 bases and the J gene lost 0 bases, with 20 bases spanning the gap. The germline V gene has CDR1 SGHRS and CDR2 YFSETQ. The CDR3 has 18 residues. The CDR3 DNA sequence: TGCGCCAGCAGCCCCGGACAGTATTTCCTCAGCTCTGGAAACACCATATATTTT. Protein sequence: CASSPGQYFLSSGNTIYF. The entire variable domain, with the rest obtained from reference TRBV5-1 and TRBJ1-3, is as follows: KAGVTQTPRYLIKTRGQQVTLSCSPISGHRSVSWYQQTPGQGLQFLFEYFSETQRNKGNFPGRFSGRQFSNSRSEMNVSTLELGDSALYLCASSPGQYFLSSGNTIYFGEGSWLTVV.